These T cell receptor beta chains were read from a single sample in a study of vaccination and CD4 T cells after COVID-19. TCRdb re-derived calls from the PCR reads in MiXCR, one entry per CDR3 protein. The sample lists around 25,000 distinct CDR3 sequences; roughly 29% were seen once. Their specific antigens are unknown. The input for sequencing was CD4+ T cells from blood, cultured in vitro, taken about 7 months after SARS-CoV-2 vaccination. Receptor source: a human donor who had recovered from COVID-19. Both conserved end residues are part of each CDR3. Each record gives: V gene, D gene, clone size, J gene, CDR3 DNA, CDR3 protein. A D gene is named only where the DNA matches it firmly. Some rows mark clone size as missing; the rest say once, few, many or name a class of expanded clone.

>TRBV6-1|TRBD1|few|TRBJ1-2
TGTGCCAGCATTAGAGCAGGGGGATACTATGGCTACACCTTC
CASIRAGGYYGYTF
>TRBV28|NA|few|TRBJ1-5
TGTGCCAGCAGTTTATCGACTTATAGCAATCAGCCCCAGCATTTT
CASSLSTYSNQPQHF
>TRBV2|TRBD2|NA|TRBJ2-7
TGTGCCAGCAGTGATTTAAGCGGGAGGGCTTACTACGAGCAGTACTTC
CASSDLSGRAYYEQYF
>TRBV5-6|TRBD1|NA|TRBJ1-2
TGTGCCAGCAGCTTGCCGGGACAGAACTATGGCTACACCTTC
CASSLPGQNYGYTF
>TRBV28|NA|NA|TRBJ2-2
TGTGCCAGCAGTCTCGGGACAACGAACACCGGGGAGCTGTTTTTT
CASSLGTTNTGELFF
>TRBV24-1|NA|few|TRBJ2-1
TGTGCCACCAGTGATTTCCCAAAGTACAATGAGCAGTTCTTC
CATSDFPKYNEQFF
>TRBV12-3/TRBV12-4|NA|NA|TRBJ1-1
TGTGCCAGCAGTAACAGGGTCGAAGCTTTCTTT
CASSNRVEAFF
>TRBV20-1|NA|many|TRBJ1-5
TGCAGTGCTAGTACAGGGTCGGGTAGGCAACAGCCCCAGCATTTT
CSASTGSGRQQPQHF
>TRBV7-8|NA|few|TRBJ1-5
TGTGCCAGCAGCTACAGGGAAGATCAGCCCCAGCATTTT
CASSYREDQPQHF
>TRBV20-1|NA|few|TRBJ1-2
TGCAGTGCTAGAGATGACCGTTCCTATGGCTACACCTTC
CSARDDRSYGYTF
>TRBV20-1|NA|few|TRBJ1-2
TGCAGTGCTCCCCCCCGGGGAAGCTATGGCTACACCTTC
CSAPPRGSYGYTF
>TRBV7-9|NA|few|TRBJ2-6
TGTGCCAGCAGCCCGAACTCTGGGGCCAACGTCCTGACTTTC
CASSPNSGANVLTF
>TRBV20-1|NA|NA|TRBJ2-3
TGCAGTGCTAGCCCGTTGGATCGTAGAAGGCCCACAGATACGCAGTATTTT
CSASPLDRRRPTDTQYF
>TRBV11-1|NA|few|TRBJ2-7
TGTGCCAGCAGCTCCGGGAGAGGTTACGAGCAGTACTTC
CASSSGRGYEQYF
>TRBV20-1|TRBD1|NA|TRBJ2-3
TGCAGTGCTAGGAGGGACAGAACCACAGATACGCAGTATTTT
CSARRDRTTDTQYF
>TRBV28|NA|few|TRBJ1-5
TGTGCCAGCAGACAGGATAGCAATCAGCCCCAGCATTTT
CASRQDSNQPQHF
>TRBV19|NA|NA|TRBJ1-5
TGTGCCAGTAGTATAGATCCACCGGGAGCTCAGCCCCAGCATTTT
CASSIDPPGAQPQHF
>TRBV7-9|NA|NA|TRBJ1-1
TGTGCCAGCAGCCCCAATAGGGAAGCTTTCTTT
CASSPNREAFF
>TRBV28|TRBD2|once|TRBJ2-7
TGTGCCAGCAGTAGACCTAGCGGGAGTAGTTACGAGCAGTACTTC
CASSRPSGSSYEQYF
>TRBV19|TRBD1|NA|TRBJ2-3
TGTGCCACCCACCCCGACAGGGCGACAGATACGCAGTATTTT
CATHPDRATDTQYF
>TRBV20-1|TRBD1|medium-sized|TRBJ1-2
TGCAGTGCTATAAGGCGACAGGGCGGCTATGGCTACACCTTC
CSAIRRQGGYGYTF
>TRBV7-8|NA|few|TRBJ2-5
TGTGCCAGCAGCTTAGTGAGGGAGACCCAGTACTTC
CASSLVRETQYF
>TRBV27|NA|NA|TRBJ2-7
TGTGCCAGCAGTCCTAGAGCTAGTAGGGATTCCTACGAGCAGTACTTC
CASSPRASRDSYEQYF
>TRBV10-3|NA|NA|TRBJ2-5
TGTGCCATCAGTGAGTCGAAGGGGGGAAAATTCACCCAGTACTTC
CAISESKGGKFTQYF
>TRBV28|TRBD1|few|TRBJ2-7
TGTGCCAGCAAAACGTCCGGGCAGGGGGCGGAGGAGCAGTACTTC
CASKTSGQGAEEQYF